These 8 T cell receptor beta chains share one sample of origin, sequenced in a study of siplizumab effects on memory and regulatory T cells (dated by TCRdb to between 2018 and 2021). The protocol used for the library was the immunoSEQ multiplex PCR assay. TCRdb re-hosts the immuneACCESS table, in-frame sequences only. Its copies lack some clones; in the studies checked, an unresolved V gene accounts for under half of them, and the cause for the rest is not known. The sample table shows more than 85,000 clones, and over 85% are seen once. The ten biggest clones cover 1% to 1.5% of the sample. Sequencing was done on a sample of CD4+ T cells sorted from blood. All receptors come from a human donor in good health.

This chain joins TRBV5-6 and TRBJ2-7; 10 nucleotides align to TRBD1. This CDR3 comprises 13 residues. The junction had 0 bases not matched to a gene; V was cut back by 3 bases and J by 3 bases. Germline V CDR1 and CDR2: SGHDT, YYEEEE. CDR3 loop: CASSWTGGYEQYF. The CDR3 bases are TGTGCCAGCAGCTGGACAGGGGGCTACGAGCAGTACTTC.

The chain joins TRBV6-5 to TRBJ1-5; D remains ambiguous. V shed 8 bases and J shed 5 bases, with 13 bases lying between them. The CDR3 loop spans 13 amino acids. Germline loops: CDR1 MNHEY, CDR2 SVGAGI. DNA for the CDR3: TGTGCCAGCGCGTCCCAACGAGATCAGCCCCAGCATTTT. Translating gives CASASQRDQPQHF.

The V call is TRBV7-9, the J call TRBJ1-5, with D unclear. V was trimmed by 1 base and J by 2 bases, leaving 9 bases between them. There are 15 residues in the CDR3. CDR1 and CDR2 (germline): SEHNR, FQNEAQ (reference sequence). The CDR3 region has the DNA TGTGCCAGCAGCTTAGATAGGGTGGGCAATCAGCCCCAGCATTTT. This sequence encodes CASSLDRVGNQPQHF.

CDR3 in DNA: TGCGCCAGCAGCTTGGGAGGGCAACGTGAAGCTTTCTTT. This translates into CASSLGGQREAFF. This chain joins TRBV5-1 and TRBJ1-1; D is uncertain. Germline V gene sequence: CDR1 SGHRS, CDR2 YFSETQ. The length of the CDR3 is 13 residues. V lost 0 bases, J lost 7 bases, and 10 bases lay in between.

J is TRBJ1-1 and V is TRBV7-9, with D hard to call. The CDR3 is made up of 14 amino acids. Germline CDR1 SEHNR, CDR2 FQNEAQ (reference sequence). Trimming removed 6 bases from V and 1 base from J, with 12 bases in between. The DNA for the CDR3 is TGTGCCAGCAGTGGGGTGGGGAAGAACACTGAAGCTTTCTTT. Its translation: CASSGVGKNTEAFF.

The J gene is TRBJ1-1, the V gene TRBV5-1; 7 bases fit TRBD1. V gave up 2 bases and J gave up 11 bases; unmatched junction bases: 12. The CDR3 extends over 14 amino acids. CDR1 SGHRS and CDR2 YFSETQ come from the germline V gene. The CDR3 region is CASSFTTGAALAFF. In DNA form, the CDR3 reads TGCGCCAGCAGCTTCACTACAGGGGCCGCCTTGGCTTTCTTT.

The genes are TRBV18 and TRBJ1-2, with 7 positions matching TRBD1. The CDR3 consists of 16 residues. Germline assignment: CDR1 KGHSH and CDR2 LQKENI. The junction had 8 bases not matched to a gene; V was cut back by 3 bases and J by 1 base. For the CDR3, the DNA is TGTGCCAGCTCACCGTGGGACAGCACCCTTAACTATGGCTACACCTTC. Amino acids: CASSPWDSTLNYGYTF.

The V and J genes are TRBV2 and TRBJ2-2, with D maybe TRBD1 (6 bases). V gave up 3 bases and J gave up 1 base, with 9 bases separating them. This CDR3 spans 15 amino acids. Germline V gene lookup returns CDR1 SNHLY and CDR2 FYNNEI. Here the CDR3 reads CASSEGAKNTGELFF. DNA of the CDR3: TGTGCCAGCAGTGAGGGGGCCAAGAACACCGGGGAGCTGTTTTTT.